These 18 T cell receptor beta chains were sequenced from one sample in a study of long-term antiretroviral therapy in people with HIV. Survey level was the resolution at which the v3.0 immunoSEQ assay ran. TCRdb's table, derived via immunoSEQ multiplex PCR, lists solely in-frame clones and lacks some. The sample yields 35,000 or so clones, approximately 85% seen once. Specimen: unsorted PBMCs, collected 2.2 years after starting antiretroviral therapy. The receptors derive from a man aged 18 to 29 with HIV.

This chain joins TRBV7-9 and TRBJ1-3; 8 bases agree with TRBD1. This CDR3 is 14 amino acids long. V trimming: 5 bases; J trimming: 4 bases; junction bases outside the gene matches: 4. Germline V gene sequence: CDR1 SEHNR, CDR2 FQNEAQ (reference sequence). The CDR3 loop is CASSPRTGGNTIYF. The CDR3 nucleotides are TGTGCCAGCAGCCCCCGGACAGGGGGAAACACCATATATTTT.

CDR3 nucleotides: TGTGCCAGCAGTGAAGGGGAAGGGTCCCCCTACGAGCAGTACTTC. This gives the protein CASSEGEGSPYEQYF. The chain has TRBV6-1 and TRBJ2-7; D is undetermined. Trimming shortened V by 1 base and J by 2 bases, and 12 bases separated the two germline ends. Germline V gene sequence: CDR1 MNHNS, CDR2 SASEGT. CDR3 length: 15 residues.

The chain links TRBV4-1 to TRBJ2-5; no firm D call. The CDR3 is 15 amino acids. The V end lost 1 base, the J end lost 3 bases, and 12 bases lay between the germline ends. CDR1 is MGHRA, CDR2 YSYEKL, per germline. The chain's CDR3 is CASSQVGGREETQYF. The CDR3 DNA follows: TGCGCCAGCAGCCAAGTGGGCGGCAGAGAAGAGACCCAGTACTTC.

The gene calls are TRBV28 and TRBJ2-6; the match to TRBD1 covers 9 bases. Per the germline V gene, CDR1 is MDHEN and CDR2 is SYDVKM. Germline trimming cut 11 bases from V and 1 base from J; bases unmatched to any gene: 6. The CDR3 is 15 residues long. Written as DNA, the CDR3 is TGTGCCGTACAGGGGGCAGCGTCTGGGGCCAACGTCCTGACTTTC. It is translated as CAVQGAASGANVLTF.

Only one count was recorded for this clone. The J gene is TRBJ2-1, the V gene TRBV9, with TRBD2 matching 11 bases. After removal of 4 bases from V and 4 bases from J, the junction contained 1 base not matched to a gene. Germline CDR1 and CDR2: SGDLS and YYNGEE. There are 14 residues in the CDR3. The CDR3 coding sequence is TGTGCCAGCAGCACTAGCGGGGGATACAATGAGCAGTTCTTC. Translating it yields CASSTSGGYNEQFF.

This sequence joins TRBV7-2 and TRBJ2-1, with D uncertain. The germline V and J ends were trimmed by 1 base and 10 bases, with 14 bases remaining between them. Per the germline V gene, CDR1 is SGHTA and CDR2 is FQGNSA. The CDR3 extends over 14 amino acids. CDR3 sequence reads: CASSLGGFIREQFF. CDR3 nucleotides: TGTGCCAGCAGCTTAGGAGGTTTCATCAGAGAGCAGTTCTTC. Filled out from reference TRBV7-2 and TRBJ2-1, the complete variable domain reads GAGVSQSPSNKVTEKGKDVELRCDPISGHTALYWYRQSLGQGLEFLIYFQGNSAPDKSGLPSDRFSAERTGGSVSTLTIQRTQQEDSAVYLCASSLGGFIREQFFGPGTRLTVL.

The rearrangement joins TRBV10-3 to TRBJ2-7; 9 bases align to TRBD2. CDR3 length: 16 residues. Germline V gene sequence: CDR1 ENHRY, CDR2 SYGVKD. The trim removed 3 bases at V and 2 bases at J, leaving 8 bases unmatched. The CDR3 DNA reads as TGTGCCATCAGTGACCCTGGGAGCGGGAGGACCTACGAGCAGTACTTC. Its protein is CAISDPGSGRTYEQYF.

The chain employs TRBV13 and TRBJ2-7; possibly TRBD1 or TRBD2 for D (6 bases each). The V gene's germline CDR1 is PRHDT and CDR2 FYEKMQ (reference sequence). There are 15 residues in the CDR3. The germline V and J ends were trimmed by 4 bases and 4 bases, with 17 bases remaining between them. The CDR3 DNA sequence: TGTGCCAGCAGCTCAGACCTAGGGGGGCGGTACGAGCAGTACTTC. It translates to CASSSDLGGRYEQYF.

This clone was detected only once. The chain has TRBV7-9 and TRBJ2-6, with D possibly being TRBD2 (6 bases). V was cut by 1 base and J by 0 bases, with 13 bases left in between. Looked up from germline, CDR1 is SEHNR and CDR2 is FQNEAQ (reference sequence). This CDR3 comprises 18 residues. CDR3 in amino acids: CASSLVGKTSSGANVLTF. The CDR3 DNA follows: TGTGCCAGCAGCTTAGTGGGGAAGACTAGCTCTGGGGCCAACGTCCTGACTTTC.

This chain uses TRBV6-1 with TRBJ2-5; 10 bases map to TRBD1. Germline V gene sequence: CDR1 MNHNS, CDR2 SASEGT. The V and J ends lost 3 bases and 5 bases, in that order; junction bases with no gene match: 6. The CDR3 loop spans 15 amino acids. The CDR3 region has the DNA TGTGCCAGCAGTGAGGAGACAGGGGGCGCGGAGACCCAGTACTTC. This sequence encodes CASSEETGGAETQYF.

This clone was picked up a small number of times. The rearrangement uses TRBV29-1 and TRBJ2-3; 9 bases map to TRBD2. Germline V CDR1 and CDR2: SQVTM, ANQGSEA. V lost 6 bases, J lost 4 bases, and 5 bases stayed unmatched. The CDR3 spans 13 residues. CDR3 nucleotide sequence: TGCAGCGTCAAAGCGGGAGGCCCAGATACGCAGTATTTT. Translation: CSVKAGGPDTQYF.

J is TRBJ2-3 and V is TRBV4-1; TRBD2 agrees at 10 bases. The CDR3 covers 17 residues. After removal of 0 bases from V and 4 bases from J, the junction contained 7 bases not matched to a gene. The germline gives CDR1 MGHRA, CDR2 YSYEKL. CDR3 coding DNA: TGCGCCAGCAGCCAAGATCGTGGCACTAGCGGGGCAGATACGCAGTATTTT. Its protein is CASSQDRGTSGADTQYF.

The rearrangement joins TRBV28 to TRBJ2-7, with 10 nucleotides matching TRBD2. The CDR3 extends over 14 amino acids. Looked up from germline, CDR1 is MDHEN and CDR2 is SYDVKM. Unmatched junction bases numbered 7, after V lost 5 bases and J lost 6 bases. CDR3 coding DNA: TGTGCCAGCAGTAGCGGGGGGGGGCCCTCCGAGCAGTACTTC. This encodes CASSSGGGPSEQYF.

The chain couples TRBV9 to TRBJ1-1, with D perhaps matching TRBD1 (5 bases). Looked up from germline, CDR1 is SGDLS and CDR2 is YYNGEE. CDR3 length equals 13 residues. Trimming shortened V by 4 bases and J by 5 bases, and 12 bases separated the two germline ends. The CDR3 sequence is CASSPRRGTEAFF. The CDR3 bases are TGTGCCAGCAGCCCGCGAAGGGGAACTGAAGCTTTCTTT.

The chain has TRBV28 and TRBJ2-1; the D is unclear. Germline loops: CDR1 MDHEN, CDR2 SYDVKM. The V end lost 1 base, the J end lost 7 bases, and 8 bases lay between the germline ends. The CDR3 consists of 13 residues. For the CDR3, the DNA is TGTGCCAGCAGTTTATTTGGCGGTAATGAGCAGTTCTTC. As protein: CASSLFGGNEQFF.

The chain carries TRBV5-1 and TRBJ2-2, with TRBD2 matching over 12 bases. V lost 4 bases and J lost 4; bases outside the gene matches: 2. Germline CDR1 is SGHRS and CDR2 is YFSETQ. This CDR3 has 15 amino acids. CDR3 residues: CASSVTSGSTGELFF. The CDR3 bases are TGCGCCAGCAGCGTGACTAGCGGGAGCACCGGGGAGCTGTTTTTT.

The chain has TRBV7-9 and TRBJ2-7, with a possible D match to TRBD2 (6 bases). Germline CDR1 is SEHNR and CDR2 is FQNEAQ (reference sequence). Trimming stripped 4 bases from V and 6 bases from J, with 22 bases between. The length of the CDR3 is 16 residues. The CDR3 sequence is CASSSPLGGGSLEQYF. CDR3 DNA sequence: TGTGCCAGCAGCTCGCCCTTGGGAGGAGGGTCGCTCGAGCAGTACTTC.

CDR3: CASSQDYAGTNQPQHF. CDR3 bases: TGCGCCAGCAGCCAAGATTATGCAGGGACCAATCAGCCCCAGCATTTT. The gene calls are TRBV4-1 and TRBJ1-5; tentative D call: TRBD1 (5 bases). Germline CDR1 reads MGHRA; CDR2 reads YSYEKL. Trimming removed 0 bases from V and 3 bases from J, with 12 bases in between. CDR3 length equals 16 residues.